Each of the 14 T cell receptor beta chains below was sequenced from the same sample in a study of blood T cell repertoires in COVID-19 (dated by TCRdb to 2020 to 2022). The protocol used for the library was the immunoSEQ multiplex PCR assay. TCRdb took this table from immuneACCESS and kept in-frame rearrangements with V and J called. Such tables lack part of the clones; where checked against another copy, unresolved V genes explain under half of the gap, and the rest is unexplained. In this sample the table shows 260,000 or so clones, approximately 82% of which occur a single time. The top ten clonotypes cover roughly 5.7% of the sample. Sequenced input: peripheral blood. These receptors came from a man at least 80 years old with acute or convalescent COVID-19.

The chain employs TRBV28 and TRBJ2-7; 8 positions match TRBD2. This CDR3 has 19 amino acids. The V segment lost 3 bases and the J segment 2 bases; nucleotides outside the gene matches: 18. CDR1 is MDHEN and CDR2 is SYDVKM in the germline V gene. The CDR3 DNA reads TGTGCCAGCAGTTTTGGGGGTGGTCCTGATAGCGGGGACCCCTACGAGCAGTACTTC. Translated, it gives CASSFGGGPDSGDPYEQYF.

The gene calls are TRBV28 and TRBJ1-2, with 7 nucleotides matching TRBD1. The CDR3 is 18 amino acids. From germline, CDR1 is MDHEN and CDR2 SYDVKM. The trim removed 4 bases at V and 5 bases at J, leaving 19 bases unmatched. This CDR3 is CASSYRERDRLEQYGYTF. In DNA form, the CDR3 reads TGTGCCAGCAGTTATCGAGAAAGGGACAGATTGGAACAATATGGCTACACCTTC.

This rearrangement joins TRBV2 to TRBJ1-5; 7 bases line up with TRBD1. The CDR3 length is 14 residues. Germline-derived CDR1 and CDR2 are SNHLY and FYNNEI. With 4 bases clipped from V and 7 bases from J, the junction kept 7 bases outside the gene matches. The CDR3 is CASSAQTGAQPQHF. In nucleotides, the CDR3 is TGTGCCAGCAGTGCACAAACAGGGGCGCAGCCCCAGCATTTT.

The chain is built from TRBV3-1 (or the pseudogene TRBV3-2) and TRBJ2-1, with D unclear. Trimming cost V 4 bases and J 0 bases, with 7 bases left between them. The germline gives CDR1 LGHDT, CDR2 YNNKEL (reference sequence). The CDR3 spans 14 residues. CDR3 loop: CASSRYGSYNEQFF. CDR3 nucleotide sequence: TGTGCCAGCAGCCGTTACGGCTCCTACAATGAGCAGTTCTTC.

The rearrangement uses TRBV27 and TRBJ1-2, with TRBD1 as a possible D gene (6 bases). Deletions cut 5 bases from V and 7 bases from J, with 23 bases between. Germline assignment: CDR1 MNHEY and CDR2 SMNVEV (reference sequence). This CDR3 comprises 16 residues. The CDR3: CASSPTQGSGIVGYTF. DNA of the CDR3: TGTGCCAGCAGTCCCACACAGGGAAGCGGTATTGTTGGCTACACCTTC.

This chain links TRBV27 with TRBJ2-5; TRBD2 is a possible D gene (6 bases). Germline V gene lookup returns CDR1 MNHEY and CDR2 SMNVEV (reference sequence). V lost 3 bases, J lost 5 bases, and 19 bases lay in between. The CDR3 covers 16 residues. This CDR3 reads CASSFAGSPIFETQYF. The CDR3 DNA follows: TGTGCCAGCAGTTTTGCGGGGTCCCCAATCTTTGAGACCCAGTACTTC.

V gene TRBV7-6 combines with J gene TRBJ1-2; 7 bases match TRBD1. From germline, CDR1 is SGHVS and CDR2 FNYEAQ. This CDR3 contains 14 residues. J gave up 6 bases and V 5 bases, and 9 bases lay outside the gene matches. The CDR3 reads CASSQTGDGNGYTF. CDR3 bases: TGTGCCAGCAGCCAAACAGGGGATGGGAATGGCTACACCTTC.

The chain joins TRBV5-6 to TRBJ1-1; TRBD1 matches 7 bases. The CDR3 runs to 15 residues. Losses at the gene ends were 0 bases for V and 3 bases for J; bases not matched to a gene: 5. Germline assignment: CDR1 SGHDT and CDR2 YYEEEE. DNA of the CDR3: TGTGCCAGCAGCTTGGACAGGGGTGTGGACACTGAAGCTTTCTTT. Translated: CASSLDRGVDTEAFF.

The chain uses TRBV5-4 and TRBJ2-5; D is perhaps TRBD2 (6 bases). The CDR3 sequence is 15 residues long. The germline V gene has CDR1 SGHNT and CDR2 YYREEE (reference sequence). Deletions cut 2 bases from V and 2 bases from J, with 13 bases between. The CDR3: CASSFLRDYQETQYF. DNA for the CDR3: TGTGCCAGCAGCTTCTTGCGGGATTATCAAGAGACCCAGTACTTC.

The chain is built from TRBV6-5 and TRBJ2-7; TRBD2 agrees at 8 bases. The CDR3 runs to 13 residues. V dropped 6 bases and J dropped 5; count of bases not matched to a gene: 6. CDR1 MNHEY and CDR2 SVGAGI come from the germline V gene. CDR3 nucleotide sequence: TGTGCCAGCAGGGAGAGCGGGAGCGACGAGCAGTACTTC. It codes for CASRESGSDEQYF.

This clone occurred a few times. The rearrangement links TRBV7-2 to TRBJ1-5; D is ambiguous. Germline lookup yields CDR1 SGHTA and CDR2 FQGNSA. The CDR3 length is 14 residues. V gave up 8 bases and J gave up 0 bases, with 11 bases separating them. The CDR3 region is CASSRAHSNQPQHF. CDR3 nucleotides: TGTGCCAGCTCGAGGGCGCATAGCAATCAGCCCCAGCATTTT. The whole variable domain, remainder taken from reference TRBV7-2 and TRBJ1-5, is GAGVSQSPSNKVTEKGKDVELRCDPISGHTALYWYRQSLGQGLEFLIYFQGNSAPDKSGLPSDRFSAERTGGSVSTLTIQRTQQEDSAVYLCASSRAHSNQPQHFGDGTRLSIL.

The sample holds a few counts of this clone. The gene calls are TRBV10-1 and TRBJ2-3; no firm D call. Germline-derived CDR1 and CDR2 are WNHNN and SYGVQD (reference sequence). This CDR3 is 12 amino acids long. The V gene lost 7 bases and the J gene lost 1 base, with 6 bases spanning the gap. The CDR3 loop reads CASNAGTDTQYF. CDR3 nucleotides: TGCGCCAGCAATGCAGGCACAGATACGCAGTATTTT.

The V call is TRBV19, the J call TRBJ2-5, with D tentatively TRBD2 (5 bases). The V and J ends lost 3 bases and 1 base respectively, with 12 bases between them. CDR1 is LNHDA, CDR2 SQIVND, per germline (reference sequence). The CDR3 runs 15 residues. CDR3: CASSMRTGIQETQYF. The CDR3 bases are TGTGCCAGTAGTATGAGGACGGGGATCCAAGAGACCCAGTACTTC.

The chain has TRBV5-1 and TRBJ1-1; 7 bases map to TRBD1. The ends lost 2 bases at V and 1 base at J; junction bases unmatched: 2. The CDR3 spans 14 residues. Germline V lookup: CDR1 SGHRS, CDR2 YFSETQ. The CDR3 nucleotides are TGCGCCAGCAGCTTCCAGGGGGGGAACACTGAAGCTTTCTTT. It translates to CASSFQGGNTEAFF.